This TCR beta chain was captured by sequencing in a study of blood T cells in healthy people across ages. Study-level background: Template-switching capture recovered about one barcoded beta molecule per two T cells.

Next came a second PCR, run for about 7 to 12 cycles, which used a sample-barcoded 5' primer along with a J-beta primer mix. TCRdb re-called the 5' RACE reads through MiXCR, storing one row per CDR3 protein. The table includes about 2 million distinct CDR3 sequences, roughly 50% detected once. Donor samples were obtained from healthy Caucasian individuals from Russia, aged about 6 to 90. On this clonotype: What it binds is not known.

This CDR3 comprises 16 residues. CDR1 and CDR2 (germline): KGHSH, LQKENI. Trimming took 6 bases from V and 4 from J, leaving 22 bases between them. General observations from the study: Aged donors had fewer naive CD4+ cells and lower diversity than long-lived donors. Unsorted PBMCs ruled out conclusive naive versus antigen-experienced comparison.

This TCR was sampled from a woman between 40 and 50 years old in good health. Input material: blood. The genes are TRBV18 and TRBJ2-7; D might be TRBD1 (7 bases). The CDR3 is CASSLTGVVGTYEQYF. As DNA, the CDR3 is TGTGCCAGCTCGCTAACAGGGGTCGTCGGGACTTACGAGCAGTACTTC.